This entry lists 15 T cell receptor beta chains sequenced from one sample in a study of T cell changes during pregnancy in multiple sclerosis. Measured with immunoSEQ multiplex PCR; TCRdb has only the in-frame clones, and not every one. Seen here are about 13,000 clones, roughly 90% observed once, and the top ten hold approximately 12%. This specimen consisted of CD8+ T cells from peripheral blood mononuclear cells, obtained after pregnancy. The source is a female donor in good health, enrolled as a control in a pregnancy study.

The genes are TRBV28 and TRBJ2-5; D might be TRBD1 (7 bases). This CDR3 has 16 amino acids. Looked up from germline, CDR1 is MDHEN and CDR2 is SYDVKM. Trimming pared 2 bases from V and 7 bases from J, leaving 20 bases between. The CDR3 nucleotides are TGTGCCAGCAGTTTAGGAGGGGGCGGGGAGGCTTTGACCCAGTACTTC. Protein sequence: CASSLGGGGEALTQYF.

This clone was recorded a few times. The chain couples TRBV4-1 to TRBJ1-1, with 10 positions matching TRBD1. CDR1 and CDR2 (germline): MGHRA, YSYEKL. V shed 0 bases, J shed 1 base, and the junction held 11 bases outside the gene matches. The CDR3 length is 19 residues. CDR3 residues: CASSQEGTGAYLENTEAFF. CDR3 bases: TGCGCCAGCAGCCAAGAGGGGACAGGGGCCTACCTAGAGAACACTGAAGCTTTCTTT.

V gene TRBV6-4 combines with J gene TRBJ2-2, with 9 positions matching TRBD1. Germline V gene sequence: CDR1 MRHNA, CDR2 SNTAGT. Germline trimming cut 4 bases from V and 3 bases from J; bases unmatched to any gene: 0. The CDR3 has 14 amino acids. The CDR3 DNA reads TGTGCCAGCAGTGGGACAGGGGACACCGGGGAGCTGTTTTTT. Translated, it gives CASSGTGDTGELFF.

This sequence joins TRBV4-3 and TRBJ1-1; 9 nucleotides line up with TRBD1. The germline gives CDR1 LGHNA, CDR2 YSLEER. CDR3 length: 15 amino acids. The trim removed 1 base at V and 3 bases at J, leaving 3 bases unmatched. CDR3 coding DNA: TGCGCCAGCAGCCAAGTGGGACAGGGCGACACTGAAGCTTTCTTT. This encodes CASSQVGQGDTEAFF.

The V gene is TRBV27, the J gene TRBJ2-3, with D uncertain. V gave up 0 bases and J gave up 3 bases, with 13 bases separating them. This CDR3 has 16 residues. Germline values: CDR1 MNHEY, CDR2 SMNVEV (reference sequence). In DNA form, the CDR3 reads TGTGCCAGCAGTTTATCGCCTTGGTCGGGTACAGATACGCAGTATTTT. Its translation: CASSLSPWSGTDTQYF.

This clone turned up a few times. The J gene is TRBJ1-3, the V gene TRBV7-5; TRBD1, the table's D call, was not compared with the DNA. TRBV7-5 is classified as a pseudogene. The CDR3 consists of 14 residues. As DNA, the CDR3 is TGTGTCAGAAGCTTTGGGGCGTCTGGAAACACCATATATTTT. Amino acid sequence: CVRSFGASGNTIYF.

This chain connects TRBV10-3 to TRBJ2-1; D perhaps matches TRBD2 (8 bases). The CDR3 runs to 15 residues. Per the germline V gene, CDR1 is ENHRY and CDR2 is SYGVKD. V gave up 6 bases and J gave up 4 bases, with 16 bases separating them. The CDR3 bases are TGTGCCATCAGGATTAGCGGGACAGAATACAATGAGCAGTTCTTC. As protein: CAIRISGTEYNEQFF.

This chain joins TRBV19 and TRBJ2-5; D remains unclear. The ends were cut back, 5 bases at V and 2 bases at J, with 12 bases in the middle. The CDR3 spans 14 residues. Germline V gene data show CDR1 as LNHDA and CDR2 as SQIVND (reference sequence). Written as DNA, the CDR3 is TGTGCCAGTAGTCTCCCGGGTGGGCAAGAGACCCAGTACTTC. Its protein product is CASSLPGGQETQYF.

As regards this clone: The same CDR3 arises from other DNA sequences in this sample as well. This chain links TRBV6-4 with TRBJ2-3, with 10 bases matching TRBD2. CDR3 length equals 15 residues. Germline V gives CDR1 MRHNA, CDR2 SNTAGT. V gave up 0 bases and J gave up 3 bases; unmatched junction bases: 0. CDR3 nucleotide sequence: TGTGCCAGCAGTGACTCTAGCGGGGGGACAGATACGCAGTATTTT. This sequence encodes CASSDSSGGTDTQYF.

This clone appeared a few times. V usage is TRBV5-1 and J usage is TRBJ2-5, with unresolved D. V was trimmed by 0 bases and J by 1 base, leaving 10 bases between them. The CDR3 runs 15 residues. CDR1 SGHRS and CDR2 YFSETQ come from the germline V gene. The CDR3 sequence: CASSLDGAFQETQYF. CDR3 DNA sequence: TGCGCCAGCAGCTTGGATGGAGCTTTCCAAGAGACCCAGTACTTC.

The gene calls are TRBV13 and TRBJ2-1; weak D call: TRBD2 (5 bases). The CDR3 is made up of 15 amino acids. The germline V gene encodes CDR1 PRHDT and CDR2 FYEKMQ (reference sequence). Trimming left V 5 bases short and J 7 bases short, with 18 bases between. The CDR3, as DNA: TGTGCCAGCAGCCCGGACGGACCAACGGGAAATGAGCAGTTCTTC. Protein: CASSPDGPTGNEQFF.

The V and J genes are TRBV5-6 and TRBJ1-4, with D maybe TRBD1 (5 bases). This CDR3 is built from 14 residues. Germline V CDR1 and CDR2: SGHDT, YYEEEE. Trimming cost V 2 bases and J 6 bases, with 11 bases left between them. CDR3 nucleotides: TGTGCCAGCAGCTTACAGGCCCGGGATGAAAAACTGTTTTTT. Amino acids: CASSLQARDEKLFF.

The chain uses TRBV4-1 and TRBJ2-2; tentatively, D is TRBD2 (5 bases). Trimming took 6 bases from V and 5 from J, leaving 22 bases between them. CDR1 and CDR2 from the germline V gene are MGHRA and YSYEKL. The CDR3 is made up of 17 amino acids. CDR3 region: CASRPHTETRGTGELFF. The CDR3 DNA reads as TGCGCCAGCAGACCTCACACCGAGACCCGAGGGACCGGGGAGCTGTTTTTT.

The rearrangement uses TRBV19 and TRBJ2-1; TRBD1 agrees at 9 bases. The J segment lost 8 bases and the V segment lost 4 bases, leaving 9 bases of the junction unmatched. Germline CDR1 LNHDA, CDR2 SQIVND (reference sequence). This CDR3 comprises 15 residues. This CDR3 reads CASSNFRDRADEQFF. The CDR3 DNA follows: TGTGCCAGTAGTAACTTCCGGGACAGGGCCGATGAGCAGTTCTTC.

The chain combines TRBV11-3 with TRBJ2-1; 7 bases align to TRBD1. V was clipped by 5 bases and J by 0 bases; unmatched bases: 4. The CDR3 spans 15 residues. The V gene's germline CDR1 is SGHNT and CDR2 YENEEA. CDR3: CASSDRESSYNEQFF. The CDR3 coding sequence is TGTGCCAGCAGCGACAGGGAGAGCTCCTACAATGAGCAGTTCTTC. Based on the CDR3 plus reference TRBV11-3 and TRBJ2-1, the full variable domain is EAGVVQSPRYKIIEKKQPVAFWCNPISGHNTLYWYLQNLGQGPELLIRYENEEAVDDSQLPKDRFSAERLKGVDSTLKIQPAELGDSAVYLCASSDRESSYNEQFFGPGTRLTVL.